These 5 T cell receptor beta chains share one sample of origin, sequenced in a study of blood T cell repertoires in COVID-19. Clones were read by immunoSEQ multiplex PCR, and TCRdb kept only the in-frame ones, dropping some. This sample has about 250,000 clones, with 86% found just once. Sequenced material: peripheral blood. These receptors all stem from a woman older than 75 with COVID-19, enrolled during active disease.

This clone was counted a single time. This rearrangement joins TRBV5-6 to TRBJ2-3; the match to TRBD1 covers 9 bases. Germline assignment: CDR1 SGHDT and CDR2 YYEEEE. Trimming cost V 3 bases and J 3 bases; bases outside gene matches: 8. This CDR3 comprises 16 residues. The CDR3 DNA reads TGTGCCAGCAGCTCAGATCGGGACAGGGCGACAGATACGCAGTATTTT. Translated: CASSSDRDRATDTQYF.

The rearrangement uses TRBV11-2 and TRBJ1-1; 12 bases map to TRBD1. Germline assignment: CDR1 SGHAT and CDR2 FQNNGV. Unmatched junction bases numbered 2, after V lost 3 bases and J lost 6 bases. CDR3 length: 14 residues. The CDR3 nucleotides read TGTGCCAGCAGCTTGGGACAGGGGGCGGCTGAAGCTTTCTTT. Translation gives CASSLGQGAAEAFF. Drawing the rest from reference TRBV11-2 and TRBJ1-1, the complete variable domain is EAGVAQSPRYKIIEKRQSVAFWCNPISGHATLYWYQQILGQGPKLLIQFQNNGVVDDSQLPKDRFSAERLKGVDSTLKIQPAKLEDSAVYLCASSLGQGAAEAFFGQGTRLTVV.

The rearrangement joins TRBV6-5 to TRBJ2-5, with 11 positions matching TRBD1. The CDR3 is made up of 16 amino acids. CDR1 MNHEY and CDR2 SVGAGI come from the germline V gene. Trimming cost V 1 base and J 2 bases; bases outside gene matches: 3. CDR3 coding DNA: TGTGCCAGCAGTTACTGGGGACAGGGGGGACAAGAGACCCAGTACTTC. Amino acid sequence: CASSYWGQGGQETQYF.

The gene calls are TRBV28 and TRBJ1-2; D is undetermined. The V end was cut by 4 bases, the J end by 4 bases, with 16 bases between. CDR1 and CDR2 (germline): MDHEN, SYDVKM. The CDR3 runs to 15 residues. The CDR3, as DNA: TGTGCCAGCAGTTCCCCCGCGGCGGCCTTCTATGGCTACACCTTC. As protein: CASSSPAAAFYGYTF.

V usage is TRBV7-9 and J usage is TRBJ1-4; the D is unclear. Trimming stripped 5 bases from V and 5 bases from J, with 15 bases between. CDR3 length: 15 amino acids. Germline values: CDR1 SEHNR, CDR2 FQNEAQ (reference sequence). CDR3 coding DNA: TGTGCCAGCAGCGTAAACCCGGGAGCGAATGAAAAACTGTTTTTT. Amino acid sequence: CASSVNPGANEKLFF. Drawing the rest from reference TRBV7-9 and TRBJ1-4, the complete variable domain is DTGVSQNPRHKITKRGQNVTFRCDPISEHNRLYWYRQTLGQGPEFLTYFQNEAQLEKSRLLSDRFSAERPKGSFSTLEIQRTEQGDSAMYLCASSVNPGANEKLFFGSGTQLSVL.